This TCR beta chain was documented in a study of shared clonotypes between healthy human individuals. Study in general: Per donor, three plates held CD4 naive cells, three held CD4 memory, two held CD8 naive and one held CD8 memory.

CD45RO negativity and positive selection for CCR7 defined naive CD8 cells, a population that excluded terminally differentiated effector memory CD45RA+ cells. About this clone: Its antigen is currently unknown.

Here immunoSEQ multiplex PCR was the method, and the copy in TCRdb shows in-frame clones only, minus some. The sample holds some 800,000 clones, 90% to 95% seen once. The germline V gene has CDR1 LGHNA and CDR2 YSLEER. Between the trimmed V and J ends, which lost 0 bases and 0 bases, there was a span of 11 bases. The length of the CDR3 is 17 residues. Study-wide results and limits: Generally, naive subsets came out with larger estimated richness than memory subsets. Few donors limited the genetic and exposure-history diversity represented.

The material sequenced was naive CD8+ T cells sorted from blood. This receptor was identified in a man aged 30 to 45 in good health. V and J are TRBV4-3 and TRBJ2-2, with D possibly matching TRBD1 (5 bases). The CDR3, as DNA: TGCGCCAGCAGCCAAGATCTTTGGGGCGCGAACACCGGGGAGCTGTTTTTT. It yields the protein CASSQDLWGANTGELFF.